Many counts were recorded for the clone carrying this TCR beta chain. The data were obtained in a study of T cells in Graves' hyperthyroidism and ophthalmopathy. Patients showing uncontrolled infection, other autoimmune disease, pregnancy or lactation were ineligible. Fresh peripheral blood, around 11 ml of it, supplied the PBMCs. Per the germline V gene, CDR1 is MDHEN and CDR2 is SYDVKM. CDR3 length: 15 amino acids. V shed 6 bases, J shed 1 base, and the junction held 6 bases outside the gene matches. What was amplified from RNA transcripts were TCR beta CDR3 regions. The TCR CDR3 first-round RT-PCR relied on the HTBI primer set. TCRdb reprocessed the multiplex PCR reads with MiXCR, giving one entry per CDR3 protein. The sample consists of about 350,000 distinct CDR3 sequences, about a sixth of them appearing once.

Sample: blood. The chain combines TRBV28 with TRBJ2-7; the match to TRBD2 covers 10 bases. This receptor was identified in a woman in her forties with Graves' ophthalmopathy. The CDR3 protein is CASSASGSWSYEQYF. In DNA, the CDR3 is TGTGCCAGCAGCGCTAGCGGGAGTTGGTCCTACGAGCAGTACTTC.